This TCR beta chain comes out of a study of T cells in Graves' hyperthyroidism and ophthalmopathy (dated by TCRdb to about 2019). About the investigation overall: Peripheral blood was collected at initial diagnosis, before any treatment. Prospective prediction of ophthalmopathy was tested in an independent validation cohort of some 19 hyperthyroidism patients and 15 to 17 patients who later progressed to ophthalmopathy. To identify TCR V-J signatures that set the groups apart, the researchers used a discovery cohort of approximately 98 patients, made up of some 41 with Graves' ophthalmopathy and some 60 with stable Graves' hyperthyroidism. In addition, the study compared T-cell repertoires in thyroid tissue and in blood from six Graves' hyperthyroidism patients. The roughly 94 discovery patients were randomly split 7:3 into training and test sets. Once sampling was done, hyperthyroidism patients were given methimazole at a starting dose of 30 mg daily, whereas ophthalmopathy patients were given high-dose intravenous methylprednisolone. According to the paper, TCR Vbeta CDR3 sequencing was carried out on some 130 peripheral blood samples, which came from under 50 ophthalmopathy, around 74 hyperthyroidism and roughly 17 progressor patients. Here is what the overall study found, with its caveats: In validation, the model predicted progression to ophthalmopathy with around 71% sensitivity and 72% to 75% specificity, a median of 6.5 months before onset. No statistical method was used to set the sample size in advance, and investigators knew the group allocation. Most expanded thyroid clonotypes (frequency above 0.001) were also found in blood, which suggests that blood repertoires may mirror thyroid immune responses. A model built on a 13 V-J signature distinguished ophthalmopathy from stable hyperthyroidism, reaching around 88% sensitivity and under 84% specificity in cross-validation and 80%/75% in testing.

Amplification of TCR beta CDR3 regions was carried out from RNA transcripts. The first round of RT-PCR for the TCR CDR3 was performed with the HTBI primer set and the Qiagen OneStep RT-PCR kit. Libraries were constructed in a second round of multiplex PCR, after which size selection and purification were carried out. Paired-end sequencing of the libraries was performed with 100 bp reads on an Illumina HiSeq2000. In the original analysis: SOAPnuke was used to process the raw data, throwing out any read that contained adapters or uncalled bases, had a mean Phred below 15, or lacked an exact constant-primer or identifier match. COPE v1.2.5 was used to merge the high-quality paired reads, and each unique nucleotide sequence was defined as a clonotype. Clonotypes were aligned to IMGT TRBV, TRBD and TRBJ reference segments using MiTCR v1.1. The analysis was restricted to V-J combinations with a frequency above 0.0001, which together covered approximately 99% of the repertoires. The TCS score was defined as the ratio of F50 (clonal expansion) to E x V (chaos), calculated using BLOSUM62-based TCRdist between CDR3 peptides within each V-J. Welch's t-statistics and random forest reduced fewer than 550 V-J features to fewer than 15, which were used in a naive Bayes classifier (R e1071). In-frame beta chains were kept once TCRdb had trimmed the public reads at Q25 with fastp and called clones with MiXCR. Under each unique CDR3 protein, matching rows form one entry showing the most common genes and DNA. TCRdb, not the authors, supplied the V and J calls. The sample profile shows 370,000 or so distinct CDR3 sequences; 20% to 30% of them were found once. The ten largest make up about 70% of the sample.

Many counts were recorded for this clonotype. Which antigen it targets is not known. Qualities for individual bases were not recorded, and no much larger clone is one base off. Stable Graves' hyperthyroidism was defined as no progression to ophthalmopathy during 18 months of follow-up. Hyperthyroidism patients were aged 18 to 65 years and newly diagnosed, with disease duration of less than 2 months. Exclusion was applied to patients with uncontrolled infections, other autoimmune diseases, pregnancy or lactation. Diagnoses were established on the basis of clinical symptoms, serum thyroxine and TRAb, thyroid ultrasound, and orbital computed tomography. Ficoll-Paque density gradient centrifugation was used to isolate PBMCs from about 10 ml of fresh peripheral blood. Total RNA was extracted using Trizol reagent, and RNA quality was assessed on an Agilent 2100 Bioanalyzer. The CDR3 has 12 amino acids, counting the end cysteine and phenylalanine. Only the CDR3 DNA is retained, 36 bases long and in frame from the first base. Reading the germline V gene gives CDR1 SNHLY and CDR2 FYNNEI. V and J lose 6 bases and 1 base, and a span of 6 bases separates them.

The sequencing input was blood. Here the chain combines TRBV2 and TRBJ2-5; the D gene is perhaps TRBD2, from 5 matching bases. The TCR comes from a man between 50 and 59 years old with Graves' hyperthyroidism. The CDR3 is CASRRVQETQYF. The DNA is TGTGCCAGCAGGAGGGTCCAAGAGACCCAGTACTTC.